These 15 T cell receptor beta chains originate from one sample sequenced in a study of cytomegalovirus exposure and HLA in healthy donors. PCR used 60 Vbeta primers and 13 Jbeta primers. Produced via immunoSEQ multiplex PCR; TCRdb's table is partial and in-frame only. The repertoire holds roughly 180,000 clones, with about 77% as singletons. The specimen was PBMCs. The receptors derive from a female donor in good health and CMV-seronegative.

Concerning this clone: In the same sample, other DNA sequences code for this CDR3. The chain carries TRBV18 and TRBJ2-7, with a possible D match to TRBD1 (6 bases). CDR1 and CDR2 from the germline V gene are KGHSH and LQKENI. This CDR3 region has 15 residues. Trimming shortened V by 3 bases and J by 3 bases, and 15 bases separated the two germline ends. For the CDR3, the DNA is TGTGCCAGCTCACCTTACCGGGACACTCTCTACGAGCAGTACTTC. It translates to CASSPYRDTLYEQYF.

The chain employs TRBV2 and TRBJ2-1; 7 nucleotides match TRBD2. This CDR3 comprises 12 residues. Germline V gene data show CDR1 as SNHLY and CDR2 as FYNNEI. With 6 bases clipped from V and 11 bases from J, the junction kept 7 bases outside the gene matches. The CDR3 region has the DNA TGTGCCAGCAGCTTAGCGGGCCCTCAGCAGTTCTTC. This gives the protein CASSLAGPQQFF.

The chain is built from TRBV5-4 and TRBJ1-1; D not certain. This CDR3 has 12 residues. V was trimmed by 4 bases and J by 5 bases, leaving 9 bases between them. Germline CDR1 and CDR2: SGHNT and YYREEE (reference sequence). CDR3 bases: TGTGCCAGCAGCCCTGGGAGGACTGAAGCTTTCTTT. This translates into CASSPGRTEAFF.

V gene TRBV5-6 combines with J gene TRBJ2-1; 7 bases match TRBD2. The J segment lost 3 bases and the V segment lost 4 bases, leaving 4 bases of the junction unmatched. Per germline, CDR1 SGHDT and CDR2 YYEEEE. The CDR3 runs 14 residues. This CDR3 reads CASSPGTNYNEQFF. CDR3 DNA sequence: TGTGCCAGCAGCCCGGGGACTAACTACAATGAGCAGTTCTTC.

This clone has only a few counts. The rearrangement links TRBV9 to TRBJ2-5, with D maybe TRBD2 (7 bases). The CDR3 length is 16 residues. V dropped 0 bases and J dropped 2 bases, with 14 bases sitting between them. Germline V gene lookup returns CDR1 SGDLS and CDR2 YYNGEE. CDR3 in DNA: TGTGCCAGCAGCGTAGTCCGGGCGGGGGCTCAAGAGACCCAGTACTTC. As protein: CASSVVRAGAQETQYF.

This clone has just one count. This chain uses TRBV7-8 with TRBJ1-4; TRBD1 matches 8 bases. The CDR3 loop spans 18 amino acids. The J segment lost 4 bases and the V segment lost 1 base, leaving 11 bases of the junction unmatched. The germline V gene encodes CDR1 SGHVS and CDR2 FQNEAQ. The CDR3 loop is CASSLVGSGGAFNEKLFF. The CDR3 region has the DNA TGTGCCAGCAGCTTAGTAGGGTCAGGGGGCGCGTTTAATGAAAAACTGTTTTTT.

The V call is TRBV27, the J call TRBJ1-1; 11 bases line up with TRBD1. Germline assignment: CDR1 MNHEY and CDR2 SMNVEV (reference sequence). V trimming: 5 bases; J trimming: 5 bases; junction bases outside the gene matches: 16. The CDR3 runs 18 residues. CDR3 in amino acids: CASSISFARTGGRTEAFF. The CDR3 DNA is TGTGCCAGCAGTATCAGTTTCGCCCGGACAGGGGGCAGAACTGAAGCTTTCTTT.

This chain links TRBV7-6 with TRBJ1-1; TRBD1 aligns across 9 bases. The CDR3 has 14 amino acids. Germline loops: CDR1 SGHVS, CDR2 FNYEAQ. The V gene end was trimmed by 4 bases and the J gene end by 5 bases; junction bases not matched to a gene: 5. The CDR3 nucleotides are TGTGCCAGCAGCTCAGGACAGGGGATGACTGAAGCTTTCTTT. This codes for CASSSGQGMTEAFF.

The chain employs TRBV6-1 and TRBJ2-5; TRBD1 agrees at 11 bases. V was pared by 11 bases and J by 1 base, with 3 bases of the junction left unmatched. The CDR3 extends over 13 amino acids. CDR1 and CDR2 (germline): MNHNS, SASEGT. The CDR3 is CAGGQGGQETQYF. CDR3 sequence (DNA): TGTGCCGGGGGACAGGGGGGCCAAGAGACCCAGTACTTC.

The V call is TRBV5-1, the J call TRBJ2-7; TRBD1 agrees at 7 bases. V dropped 0 bases and J dropped 2; count of bases not matched to a gene: 11. Germline CDR1 and CDR2: SGHRS and YFSETQ. The CDR3 totals 17 residues. This CDR3 reads CASSLAGILDRAYEQYF. CDR3 DNA: TGCGCCAGCAGCTTGGCCGGAATCCTAGACAGGGCCTACGAGCAGTACTTC.

The rearrangement uses TRBV18 and TRBJ1-2; no clear D. The CDR3 totals 14 residues. Germline V gene lookup returns CDR1 KGHSH and CDR2 LQKENI. V was clipped by 5 bases and J by 2 bases, with 12 bases between them. This chain's CDR3 is CASSYQERNYGYTF. CDR3 in DNA: TGTGCCAGCTCATATCAGGAGCGGAACTATGGCTACACCTTC.

V gene TRBV19 combines with J gene TRBJ1-2; TRBD1 aligns across 8 bases. Germline V gene sequence: CDR1 LNHDA, CDR2 SQIVND (reference sequence). V was pared by 5 bases and J by 3 bases, with 5 bases of the junction left unmatched. There are 14 residues in the CDR3. The CDR3 loop is CASSLQGGDYGYTF. The CDR3 DNA sequence: TGTGCCAGTAGTTTACAGGGGGGGGACTATGGCTACACCTTC.

The rearrangement links TRBV6-5 to TRBJ2-3, with D uncertain. The CDR3 covers 13 residues. Trimming pared 8 bases from V and 5 bases from J, leaving 14 bases between. In germline, CDR1 is MNHEY, CDR2 SVGAGI. As DNA, the CDR3 is TGTGCCAGCGGTAACTACCGAGAAGATACGCAGTATTTT. Translated: CASGNYREDTQYF.

The rearrangement uses TRBV29-1 and TRBJ1-1; D is possibly TRBD1 (6 bases). V was pared by 5 bases and J by 1 base, with 14 bases between. Germline V CDR1 and CDR2: SQVTM, ANQGSEA. This CDR3 spans 14 amino acids. This CDR3 is CSVPGQGGNTEAFF. In DNA form, the CDR3 reads TGCAGCGTTCCTGGGCAAGGGGGGAACACTGAAGCTTTCTTT. Full variable domain (missing parts from reference TRBV29-1 and TRBJ1-1): SAVISQKPSRDICQRGTSLTIQCQVDSQVTMMFWYRQQPGQSLTLIATANQGSEATYESGFVIDKFPISRPNLTFSTLTVSNMSPEDSSIYLCSVPGQGGNTEAFFGQGTRLTVV.

V usage is TRBV14 and J usage is TRBJ2-7, with 9 bases that match TRBD1. The CDR3 runs to 14 residues. Germline V lookup: CDR1 SGHDN, CDR2 FVKESK. The junction had 4 bases not matched to a gene; V was cut back by 3 bases and J by 4 bases. The CDR3 nucleotides read TGTGCCAGCAGCCACACCGGGACAGGGTACGAGCAGTACTTC. Protein product: CASSHTGTGYEQYF.